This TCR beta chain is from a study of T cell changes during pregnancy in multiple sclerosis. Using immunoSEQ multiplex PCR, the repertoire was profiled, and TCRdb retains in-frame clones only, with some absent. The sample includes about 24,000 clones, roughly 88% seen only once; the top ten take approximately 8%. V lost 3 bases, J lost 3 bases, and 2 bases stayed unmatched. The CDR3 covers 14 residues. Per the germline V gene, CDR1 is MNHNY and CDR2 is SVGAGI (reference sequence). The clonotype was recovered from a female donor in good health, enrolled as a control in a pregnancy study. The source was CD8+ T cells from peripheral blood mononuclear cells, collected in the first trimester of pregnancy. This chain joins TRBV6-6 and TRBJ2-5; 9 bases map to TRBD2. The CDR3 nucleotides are TGTGCCAGCAGTTATATAGCGGGGGAAGAGACCCAGTACTTC. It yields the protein CASSYIAGEETQYF.